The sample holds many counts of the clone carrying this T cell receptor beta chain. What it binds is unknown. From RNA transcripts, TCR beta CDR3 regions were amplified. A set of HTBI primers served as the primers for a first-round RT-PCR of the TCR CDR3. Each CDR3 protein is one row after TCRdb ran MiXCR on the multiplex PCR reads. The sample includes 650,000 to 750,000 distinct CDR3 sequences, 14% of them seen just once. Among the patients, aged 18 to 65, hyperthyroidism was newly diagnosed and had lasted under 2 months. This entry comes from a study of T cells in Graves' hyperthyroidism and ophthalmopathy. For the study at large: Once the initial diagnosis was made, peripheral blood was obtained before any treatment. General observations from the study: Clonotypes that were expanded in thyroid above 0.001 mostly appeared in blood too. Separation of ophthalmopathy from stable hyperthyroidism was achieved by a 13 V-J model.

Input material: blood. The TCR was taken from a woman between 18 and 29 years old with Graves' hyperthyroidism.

In nucleotides, the CDR3 is TGTGCCTGGAGTCTTGTGGAGGGGGCAACTAATGAAAAACTGTTTTTT. This encodes CAWSLVEGATNEKLFF. The chain employs TRBV30 and TRBJ1-4; TRBD1 might be the D (6 bases). CDR3 length: 16 amino acids. Germline V gene data show CDR1 as GTSNPN and CDR2 as SVGIG (reference sequence). V was pared by 2 bases and J by 0 bases, with 13 bases between.